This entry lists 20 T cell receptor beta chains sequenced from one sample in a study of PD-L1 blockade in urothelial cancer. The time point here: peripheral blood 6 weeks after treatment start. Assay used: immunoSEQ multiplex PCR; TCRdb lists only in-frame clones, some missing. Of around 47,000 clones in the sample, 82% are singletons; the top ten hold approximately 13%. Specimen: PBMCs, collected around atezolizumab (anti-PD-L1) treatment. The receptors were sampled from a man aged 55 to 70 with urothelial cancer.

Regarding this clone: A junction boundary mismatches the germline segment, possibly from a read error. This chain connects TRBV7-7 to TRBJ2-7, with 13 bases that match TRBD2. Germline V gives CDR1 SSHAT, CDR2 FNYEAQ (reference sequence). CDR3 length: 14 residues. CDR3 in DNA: TGTGCTAGCAGCCCCGGGACTAGCGGGACCGAGCAGTACTTC. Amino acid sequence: CASSPGTSGTEQYF. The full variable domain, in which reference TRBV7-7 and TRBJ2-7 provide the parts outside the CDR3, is GAGVSQSPRYKVTKRGQDVTLRCDPISSHATLYWYQQALGQGPEFLTYFNYEAQPDKSGLPSDRFSAERPEGSISTLTIQRTEQRDSAMYRCASSPGTSGTEQYFGPGTRLTVT.

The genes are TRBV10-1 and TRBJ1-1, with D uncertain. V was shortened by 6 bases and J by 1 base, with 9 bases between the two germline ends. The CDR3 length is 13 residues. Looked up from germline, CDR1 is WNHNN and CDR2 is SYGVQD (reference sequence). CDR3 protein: CASRETQNTEAFF. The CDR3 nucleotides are TGCGCCAGCAGAGAGACACAGAACACTGAAGCTTTCTTT.

CDR3 residues: CASSRGLRETQYF. CDR3 nucleotide sequence: TGCGCCAGCAGCCGCGGGTTGAGGGAAACCCAGTACTTC. The chain carries TRBV5-1 and TRBJ2-5, with D perhaps TRBD2 (5 bases). The germline V gene has CDR1 SGHRS and CDR2 YFSETQ. Trimming pared 4 bases from V and 8 bases from J, leaving 15 bases between. This CDR3 region has 13 residues.

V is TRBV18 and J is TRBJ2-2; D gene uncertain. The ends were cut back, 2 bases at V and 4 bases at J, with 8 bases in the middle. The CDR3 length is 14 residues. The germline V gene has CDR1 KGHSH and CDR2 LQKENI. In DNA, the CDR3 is TGTGCCAGCTCACCAGAGGCAGCCACCGGGGAGCTGTTTTTT. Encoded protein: CASSPEAATGELFF.

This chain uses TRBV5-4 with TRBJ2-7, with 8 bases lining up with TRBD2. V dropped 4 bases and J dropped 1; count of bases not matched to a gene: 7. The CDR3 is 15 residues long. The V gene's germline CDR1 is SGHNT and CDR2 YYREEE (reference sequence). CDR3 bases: TGTGCCAGCAGCCCCCGGGGGGGCGGGTCCTACGAGCAGTACTTC. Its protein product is CASSPRGGGSYEQYF.

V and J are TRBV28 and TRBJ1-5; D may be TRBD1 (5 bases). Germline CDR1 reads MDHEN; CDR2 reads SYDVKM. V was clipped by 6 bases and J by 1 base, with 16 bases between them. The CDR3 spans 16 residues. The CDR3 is CASRRGGGESNQPQHF. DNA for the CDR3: TGTGCCAGCAGGCGGGGGGGTGGTGAAAGCAATCAGCCCCAGCATTTT.

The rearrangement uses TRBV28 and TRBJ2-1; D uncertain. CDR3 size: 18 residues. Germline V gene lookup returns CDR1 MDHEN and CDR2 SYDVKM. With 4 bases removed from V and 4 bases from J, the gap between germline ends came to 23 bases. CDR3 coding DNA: TGTGCCAGCAGTTCGAACGCCCGACTCTTAGGCGGATACAATGAGCAGTTCTTC. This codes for CASSSNARLLGGYNEQFF.

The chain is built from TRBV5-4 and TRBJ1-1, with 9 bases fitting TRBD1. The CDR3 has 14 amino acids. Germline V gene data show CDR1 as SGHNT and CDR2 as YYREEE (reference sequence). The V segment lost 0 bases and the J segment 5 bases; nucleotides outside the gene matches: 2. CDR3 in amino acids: CASSLAGTGTEAFF. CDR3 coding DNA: TGTGCCAGCAGCTTGGCCGGGACAGGGACTGAAGCTTTCTTT.

Written as DNA, the CDR3 is TGTGCCAGCAGTTACTCGGGGGCTGGGCAGCCCCAGCATTTT. It codes for CASSYSGAGQPQHF. The chain links TRBV6-5 to TRBJ1-5, with a possible D match to TRBD1 (6 bases). The CDR3 length is 14 residues. CDR1 and CDR2 from the germline V gene are MNHEY and SVGAGI. The germline V and J ends were trimmed by 0 bases and 7 bases, with 10 bases remaining between them.

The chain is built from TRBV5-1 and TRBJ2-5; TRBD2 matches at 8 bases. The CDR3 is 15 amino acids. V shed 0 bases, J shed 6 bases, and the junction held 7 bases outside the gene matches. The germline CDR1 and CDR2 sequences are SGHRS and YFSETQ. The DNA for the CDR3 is TGCGCCAGCAGCTTGGCTCTTGAGCGGGAGAAGACCCAGTACTTC. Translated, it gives CASSLALEREKTQYF.

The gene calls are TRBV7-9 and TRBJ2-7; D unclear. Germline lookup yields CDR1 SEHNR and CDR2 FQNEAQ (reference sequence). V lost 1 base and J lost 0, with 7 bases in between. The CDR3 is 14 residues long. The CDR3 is CASSLDGGSYEQYF. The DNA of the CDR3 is TGTGCCAGCAGCTTAGATGGCGGCTCCTACGAGCAGTACTTC.

The CDR3 sequence: CASSQLQGQKAFF. The CDR3 bases are TGTGCCAGCAGTCAACTACAGGGACAGAAAGCTTTCTTT. This rearrangement joins TRBV6-6 to TRBJ1-1; 7 bases align to TRBD1. This CDR3 has 13 amino acids. Unmatched junction bases numbered 9, after V lost 5 bases and J lost 9 bases. Germline V gene sequence: CDR1 MNHNY, CDR2 SVGAGI (reference sequence).

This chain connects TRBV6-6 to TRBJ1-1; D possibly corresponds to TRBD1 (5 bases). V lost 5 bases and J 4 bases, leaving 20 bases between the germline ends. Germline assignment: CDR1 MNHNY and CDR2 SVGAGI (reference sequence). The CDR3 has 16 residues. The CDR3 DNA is TGTGCCAGCAGTCCCGTCGGGCAGGGCGTAGGCACTGAAGCTTTCTTT. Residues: CASSPVGQGVGTEAFF.

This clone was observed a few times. CDR3: CASSGLRGRREKLFF. CDR3 DNA: TGTGCCAGCAGCGGACTCAGGGGGCGAAGAGAAAAACTGTTTTTT. The V and J genes are TRBV11-2 and TRBJ1-4, with 8 bases matching TRBD1. J gave up 8 bases and V 5 bases, and 10 bases lay outside the gene matches. Germline values: CDR1 SGHAT, CDR2 FQNNGV. There are 15 residues in the CDR3.

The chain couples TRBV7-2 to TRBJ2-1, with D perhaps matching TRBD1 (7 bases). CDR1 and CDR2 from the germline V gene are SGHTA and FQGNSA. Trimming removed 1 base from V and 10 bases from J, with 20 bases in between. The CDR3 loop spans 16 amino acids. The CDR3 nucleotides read TGTGCCAGCAGCTTAGAGGGGGCAGGGCCCGCGGGGGAGCAGTTCTTC. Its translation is CASSLEGAGPAGEQFF.

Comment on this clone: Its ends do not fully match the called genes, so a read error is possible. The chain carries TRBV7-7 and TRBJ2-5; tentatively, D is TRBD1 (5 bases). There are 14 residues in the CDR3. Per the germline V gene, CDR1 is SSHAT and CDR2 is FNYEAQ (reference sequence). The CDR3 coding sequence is TGTGCTAGCAGCTTAGCTTCAGGGCTAGAGACCCAGTACTTC. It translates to CASSLASGLETQYF.

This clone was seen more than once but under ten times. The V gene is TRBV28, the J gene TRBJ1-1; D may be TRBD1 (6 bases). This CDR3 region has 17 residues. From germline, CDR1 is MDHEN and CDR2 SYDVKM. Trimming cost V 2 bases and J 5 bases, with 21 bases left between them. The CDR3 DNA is TGTGCCAGCAGTTTAACGTGGGGGGGGCTGAGGGAAACTGAAGCTTTCTTT. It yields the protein CASSLTWGGLRETEAFF.

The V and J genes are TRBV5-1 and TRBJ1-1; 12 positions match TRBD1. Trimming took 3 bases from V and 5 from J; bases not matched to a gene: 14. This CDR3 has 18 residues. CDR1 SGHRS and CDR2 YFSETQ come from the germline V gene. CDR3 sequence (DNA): TGCGCCAGCAGCTCCCATCCCGGGACAGGGGGCGCGAAGACTGAAGCTTTCTTT. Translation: CASSSHPGTGGAKTEAFF.

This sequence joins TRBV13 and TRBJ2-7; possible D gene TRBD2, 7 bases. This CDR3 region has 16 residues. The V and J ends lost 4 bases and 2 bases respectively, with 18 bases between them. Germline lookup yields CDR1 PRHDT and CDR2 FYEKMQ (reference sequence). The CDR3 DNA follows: TGTGCCAGCAGCTACGAAGCTAGGGGGGGGGCCTACGAGCAGTACTTC. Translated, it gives CASSYEARGGAYEQYF.

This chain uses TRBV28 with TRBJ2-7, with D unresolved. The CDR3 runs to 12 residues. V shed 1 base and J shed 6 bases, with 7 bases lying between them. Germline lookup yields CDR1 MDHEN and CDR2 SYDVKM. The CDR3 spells CASSLYSTEQYF. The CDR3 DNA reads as TGTGCCAGCAGTTTATACTCAACCGAGCAGTACTTC.